This TCR beta chain originates from a study of T and B cells in COVID-19 patients. Study-wide background: The recovered patients had mostly mild to moderate COVID-19 with outpatient management. Of 20 to 25 active-infection patients, more than 9 were critically ill with mechanical ventilation or extracorporeal membrane oxygenation.

Multiplex PCR with BIOMED2 TRB-A/B primer pools amplified TRB rearrangements. A single record per CDR3 protein comes from TCRdb applying MiXCR to the multiplex PCR reads. The sample shows about 22,000 distinct CDR3 sequences, about 32% of them seen only once. TRB was amplified from around 250-460 ng of blood genomic DNA. The CDR3 loop spans 14 amino acids. Germline lookup yields CDR1 SGHVS and CDR2 FNYEAQ. J lost 5 bases, V lost 5 bases, and 7 bases had no gene match. This clonotype originated in a human donor who had recovered from COVID-19. The specimen was blood. The chain recombines TRBV7-6 with TRBJ2-7, with 9 bases lining up with TRBD2. The CDR3 DNA follows: TGTGCCAGCAGCCAAGATAGCGGGAGTGACGAGCAGTACTTC. This codes for CASSQDSGSDEQYF.